These 27 T cell receptor beta chains came from one sample sequenced in a study of blood T cell repertoires in COVID-19. This table comes from immunoSEQ multiplex PCR, and its TCRdb copy is limited to in-frame clones, with some not included. The sample consists of about 23,000 clones, approximately 90% of them appearing once. The sample consisted of peripheral blood. The source of these receptors is an elderly woman with active COVID-19.

V and J are TRBV6-6 and TRBJ1-1, with 7 bases that match TRBD1. J was trimmed by 1 base and V by 5 bases; bases with no gene match: 4. The CDR3 is made up of 14 amino acids. The germline gives CDR1 MNHNY, CDR2 SVGAGI (reference sequence). CDR3 DNA sequence: TGTGCCAGCAGTGGAGGGACAGCGAACACTGAAGCTTTCTTT. It codes for CASSGGTANTEAFF.

The V and J genes are TRBV21-1 and TRBJ2-2; the table's TRBD2 call for D was not verified on the DNA. TRBV21-1 is designated a pseudogene. The length of the CDR3 is 15 residues. For the CDR3, the DNA is TGTGCCAGCAGCAAAGTATCGGGGTTCACCGGGGAGCTGTTTTTT. Protein product: CASSKVSGFTGELFF.

The gene calls are TRBV18 and TRBJ1-3; 10 bases match TRBD1. The V gene end was trimmed by 0 bases and the J gene end by 3 bases; junction bases not matched to a gene: 5. CDR3 size: 17 residues. Germline V gene lookup returns CDR1 KGHSH and CDR2 LQKENI. The CDR3 reads CASSPPRQGAIGNTIYF. The DNA for the CDR3 is TGTGCCAGCTCACCACCTCGACAGGGGGCCATTGGAAACACCATATATTTT.

DNA for the CDR3: TGTGCCAGCAGTGAAGGGGGAGGGTCTGAAGCTTTCTTT. Residues: CASSEGGGSEAFF. The chain combines TRBV25-1 with TRBJ1-1; tentative D call: TRBD1 (5 bases). The germline V gene encodes CDR1 MGHDK and CDR2 SYGVNS. There are 13 residues in the CDR3. V was cut by 2 bases and J by 6 bases, with 10 bases left in between.

This clone is medium-sized in the sample. V and J are TRBV7-2 and TRBJ2-3; 11 bases line up with TRBD2. This CDR3 has 15 residues. Germline V lookup: CDR1 SGHTA, CDR2 FQGNSA. V was clipped by 5 bases and J by 14 bases; unmatched bases: 15. CDR3 region: CASSPQLAGASRGYF. The CDR3 DNA reads as TGTGCCAGCAGCCCCCAACTAGCGGGGGCTTCCAGGGGGTATTTT.

The chain couples TRBV27 to TRBJ2-3; 11 bases line up with TRBD2. CDR1 is MNHEY and CDR2 is SMNVEV in the germline V gene (reference sequence). V lost 1 base, J lost 3 bases, and 12 bases stayed unmatched. The CDR3 totals 19 residues. Here the CDR3 DNA reads TGTGCCAGCAGTTTATGGGCTAGCGGGGGGCGGCGTTCAACAGATACGCAGTATTTT. Translation: CASSLWASGGRRSTDTQYF.

DNA for the CDR3: TGTGCCAGCAGCACTCTGACAGGTTTCACAGATACGCAGTATTTT. It encodes CASSTLTGFTDTQYF. The rearrangement joins TRBV3-1 (or the pseudogene TRBV3-2) to TRBJ2-3, with a weak D call TRBD1 (6 bases). Trimming shortened V by 5 bases and J by 2 bases, and 14 bases separated the two germline ends. Germline CDR1 reads LGHDT; CDR2 reads YNNKEL (reference sequence). The CDR3 is made up of 15 amino acids.

The CDR3 coding sequence is TGTGCCAGTAGTAAGGGGGAGCGCTGGATGAACACTGAAGCTTTCTTT. Its protein is CASSKGERWMNTEAFF. V usage is TRBV19 and J usage is TRBJ1-1; D is perhaps TRBD1 (6 bases). The CDR3 length is 16 residues. From germline, CDR1 is LNHDA and CDR2 SQIVND (reference sequence). Trimming cost V 4 bases and J 0 bases, with 15 bases left between them. The variable domain in full, with the rest retrieved from reference TRBV19 and TRBJ1-1, is DGGITQSPKYLFRKEGQNVTLSCEQNLNHDAMYWYRQDPGQGLRLIYYSQIVNDFQKGDIAEGYSVSREKKESFPLTVTSAQKNPTAFYLCASSKGERWMNTEAFFGQGTRLTVV.

The chain has TRBV6-1 and TRBJ2-1; D perhaps matches TRBD2 (5 bases). The CDR3 runs 15 residues. Germline values: CDR1 MNHNS, CDR2 SASEGT. Trimming shortened V by 3 bases and J by 4 bases, and 13 bases separated the two germline ends. In DNA, the CDR3 is TGTGCCAGCAGTGACGGCCGAAGCGGTTACAATGAGCAGTTCTTC. Translated: CASSDGRSGYNEQFF.

The V and J genes are TRBV19 and TRBJ1-1, with 12 bases fitting TRBD1. CDR1 and CDR2 (germline): LNHDA, SQIVND (reference sequence). The CDR3 sequence is 16 residues long. The J segment lost 5 bases and the V segment lost 4 bases, leaving 8 bases of the junction unmatched. CDR3 loop: CASSTGTGGAVTEAFF. CDR3 sequence (DNA): TGTGCCAGTAGTACCGGGACAGGGGGCGCAGTTACTGAAGCTTTCTTT.

In its sample, this clone was seen once. This chain uses TRBV7-8 with TRBJ1-4, with TRBD1 as a possible D gene (5 bases). Germline loops: CDR1 SGHVS, CDR2 FQNEAQ. The ends were cut back, 5 bases at V and 13 bases at J, with 14 bases in the middle. The CDR3 runs 12 residues. This CDR3 reads CASSPLEGSLFF. CDR3 coding DNA: TGTGCCAGCAGCCCCCTGGAGGGGTCACTGTTTTTT.

The J gene is TRBJ2-5, the V gene TRBV3-1 (or the pseudogene TRBV3-2); D may be TRBD2 (6 bases). The germline V gene encodes CDR1 LGHDT and CDR2 YNNKEL (reference sequence). Trimming took 5 bases from V and 4 from J, leaving 17 bases between them. There are 15 residues in the CDR3. CDR3 residues: CASSLPGLQGETQYF. CDR3 coding DNA: TGTGCCAGCAGCTTACCGGGACTCCAGGGAGAGACCCAGTACTTC.

V and J are TRBV7-9 and TRBJ1-2; perhaps TRBD1 as D (5 bases). Trimming removed 3 bases from V and 3 bases from J, with 11 bases in between. The CDR3 is 14 amino acids. Per the germline V gene, CDR1 is SEHNR and CDR2 is FQNEAQ (reference sequence). In nucleotides, the CDR3 is TGTGCCAGCAGCTTGGAGGGGCCTGACTATGGCTACACCTTC. This sequence encodes CASSLEGPDYGYTF.

The chain combines TRBV7-9 with TRBJ2-1; maybe TRBD1 (5 bases). The CDR3 contains 17 residues. Germline V lookup: CDR1 SEHNR, CDR2 FQNEAQ (reference sequence). V was clipped by 1 base and J by 3 bases, with 16 bases between them. The CDR3, as DNA: TGTGCCAGCAGCTTAGTGAGGCAGGGATTCATCTACAATGAGCAGTTCTTC. As protein: CASSLVRQGFIYNEQFF.

The chain links TRBV5-4 to TRBJ2-1, with 13 nucleotides matching TRBD2. Trimming at V came to 3 bases and at J to 4 bases, leaving 4 bases not matched to a gene. The CDR3 extends over 16 amino acids. CDR1 SGHNT and CDR2 YYREEE come from the germline V gene (reference sequence). CDR3 loop: CASSYTGLAGYNEQFF. The CDR3 DNA follows: TGTGCCAGCAGCTACACGGGACTAGCGGGGTACAATGAGCAGTTCTTC.

The chain joins TRBV12-3 or TRBV12-4 to TRBJ1-2; D perhaps matches TRBD1 (5 bases). The CDR3 extends over 13 amino acids. Trimming cost V 2 bases and J 7 bases, with 11 bases left between them. This CDR3 is CASSLLGGVGYTF. CDR3 nucleotides: TGTGCCAGCAGTTTACTGGGGGGGGTTGGCTACACCTTC.

The V and J genes are TRBV6-2 or TRBV6-3 and TRBJ1-1; D is possibly TRBD1 (5 bases). Germline loops: CDR1 MNHEY, CDR2 SVGEGT. This CDR3 contains 13 residues. V dropped 6 bases and J dropped 1 base, with 9 bases sitting between them. This chain's CDR3 is CASSKTGNTEAFF. CDR3 sequence (DNA): TGTGCCAGCAGCAAAACAGGGAACACTGAAGCTTTCTTT.

The chain recombines TRBV2 with TRBJ1-1; unclear D gene. This CDR3 has 13 amino acids. The V and J ends lost 6 bases and 6 bases respectively, with 14 bases between them. Per the germline V gene, CDR1 is SNHLY and CDR2 is FYNNEI. DNA of the CDR3: TGTGCCAGCAGGGGCAGAATTTTGGCTGAAGCTTTCTTT. Translating gives CASRGRILAEAFF.

V usage is TRBV28 and J usage is TRBJ2-3; possible D gene TRBD2, 6 bases. The length of the CDR3 is 13 residues. Germline CDR1 and CDR2: MDHEN and SYDVKM. The V and J ends lost 6 bases and 3 bases respectively, with 10 bases between them. The CDR3 DNA is TGTGCCAGCAGGGACGGGGGAACAGATACGCAGTATTTT. Translation: CASRDGGTDTQYF.

The CDR3 DNA reads as TGTGCCAGCAGCTTAGTGGCTGGGACGGGAGGTGTGCCGGGAACCTACGAGCAGTACTTC. Translating it yields CASSLVAGTGGVPGTYEQYF. The chain carries TRBV7-6 and TRBJ2-7; 7 bases agree with TRBD2. Losses at the gene ends were 1 base for V and 2 bases for J; bases not matched to a gene: 20. The CDR3 is 20 residues long. Germline-derived CDR1 and CDR2 are SGHVS and FNYEAQ. The full variable domain, rest sourced from reference TRBV7-6 and TRBJ2-7, is GAGVSQSPRYKVTKRGQDVALRCDPISGHVSLYWYRQALGQGPEFLTYFNYEAQQDKSGLPNDRFSAERPEGSISTLTIQRTEQRDSAMYRCASSLVAGTGGVPGTYEQYFGPGTRLTVT.

The chain recombines TRBV11-2 with TRBJ1-4; 8 bases align to TRBD1. V lost 4 bases and J lost 4; bases outside the gene matches: 8. Germline V gene sequence: CDR1 SGHAT, CDR2 FQNNGV. The length of the CDR3 is 16 residues. CDR3 amino acids: CASSYGTGGHNEKLFF. The CDR3 nucleotides read TGTGCCAGCAGCTACGGGACAGGAGGGCATAATGAAAAACTGTTTTTT.

The J gene is TRBJ1-4, the V gene TRBV4-3; D ambiguous. Germline V gene sequence: CDR1 LGHNA, CDR2 YSLEER. This CDR3 has 14 residues. Trimming took off 4 bases at V and 5 bases at J, with 11 bases between the two ends. The CDR3 here is CASSPMGGNEKLFF. The DNA of the CDR3 is TGCGCCAGCAGCCCGATGGGAGGGAATGAAAAACTGTTTTTT.

This sequence joins TRBV2 and TRBJ1-6, with D unresolved. Trimming shortened V by 5 bases and J by 0 bases, and 14 bases separated the two germline ends. The CDR3 totals 17 residues. Germline V gene data show CDR1 as SNHLY and CDR2 as FYNNEI. CDR3 nucleotides: TGTGCCAGCAGTCGAGCCCTAGACGGCTCCTATAATTCACCCCTCCACTTT. It is translated as CASSRALDGSYNSPLHF.

The genes are TRBV3-1 (or the pseudogene TRBV3-2) and TRBJ2-2; 9 positions agree with TRBD1. Germline lookup yields CDR1 LGHDT and CDR2 YNNKEL (reference sequence). This CDR3 has 16 residues. V was pared by 6 bases and J by 5 bases, with 10 bases of the junction left unmatched. CDR3 coding DNA: TGTGCCAGCAGACTAGGACAGGGGTACTGGACCGGGGAGCTGTTTTTT. This encodes CASRLGQGYWTGELFF.

The rearrangement joins TRBV13 to TRBJ2-7; 7 nucleotides agree with TRBD2. The length of the CDR3 is 14 residues. J lost 6 bases, V lost 0 bases, and 5 bases had no gene match. CDR1 is PRHDT, CDR2 FYEKMQ, per germline (reference sequence). The DNA for the CDR3 is TGTGCCAGCAGCTTAGGGGCGGGAGCGGCCGAGCAGTACTTC. Translating it yields CASSLGAGAAEQYF.

This sequence joins TRBV6-5 and TRBJ2-7; 8 bases agree with TRBD1. The CDR3 is 15 residues long. Germline assignment: CDR1 MNHEY and CDR2 SVGAGI. The trim removed 0 bases at V and 3 bases at J, leaving 4 bases unmatched. CDR3 in amino acids: CASSYSADRDYEQYF. The DNA of the CDR3 is TGTGCCAGCAGTTACTCAGCGGACAGGGACTACGAGCAGTACTTC.

The V and J genes are TRBV6-5 and TRBJ1-2; D is uncertain. CDR3 length equals 12 residues. The V gene's germline CDR1 is MNHEY and CDR2 SVGAGI. V was clipped by 7 bases and J by 4 bases, with 10 bases between them. CDR3 DNA: TGTGCCAGCACCTCACGGTTCTATGGCTACACCTTC. It is translated as CASTSRFYGYTF.